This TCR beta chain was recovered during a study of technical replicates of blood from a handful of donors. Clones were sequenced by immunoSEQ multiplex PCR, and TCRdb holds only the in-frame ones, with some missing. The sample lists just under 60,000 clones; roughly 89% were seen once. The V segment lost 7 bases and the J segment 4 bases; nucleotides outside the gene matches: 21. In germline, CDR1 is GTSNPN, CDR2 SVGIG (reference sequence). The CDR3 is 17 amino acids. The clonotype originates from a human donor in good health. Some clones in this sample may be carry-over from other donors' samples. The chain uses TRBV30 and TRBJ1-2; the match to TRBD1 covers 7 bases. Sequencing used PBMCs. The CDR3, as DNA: TGTGCCTCACTCGTCTCGGCAGGGGGTTTTGGGTCCTATGGCTACACCTTC. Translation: CASLVSAGGFGSYGYTF.